These 7 T cell receptor beta chains were all obtained from the same sample, sequenced in a study of regulatory T cells in long-lasting Graves disease. Building the TCR beta libraries relied on iRepertoire HTBI primers, and CDR3 regions underwent Arm-PCR. TCRdb re-analysed the multiplex PCR reads in MiXCR, keeping a single row per CDR3 protein. The table shows approximately 460,000 distinct CDR3 sequences, with about 17% occurring only once. The time point is: newly diagnosed GD, antithyroid drugs for less than 3 months. There was RNA extracted from PBMCs, and the TCR library was made from it. The same data also contributed to another study, on T cells in Graves' hyperthyroidism and ophthalmopathy.

The source material was peripheral blood mononuclear cells (PBMCs), sampled at new diagnosis, from a patient treated with antithyroid drugs. These receptors originate from a woman between 25 and 40 years old with Graves disease.

The V gene is TRBV3-1, the J gene TRBJ2-1; 13 nucleotides line up with TRBD2. The length of the CDR3 is 16 residues. V was pared by 3 bases and J by 4 bases, with 3 bases of the junction left unmatched. Germline V gives CDR1 LGHDT, CDR2 YNNKEL (reference sequence). CDR3: CASSQGTSGKYNEQFF. The CDR3 DNA follows: TGTGCCAGCAGCCAGGGGACTAGCGGGAAATACAATGAGCAGTTCTTC.

This clonotype was counted only a few times. The chain combines TRBV6-1 with TRBJ1-4; perhaps TRBD1 as D (5 bases). V was clipped by 7 bases and J by 4 bases, with 13 bases between them. The CDR3 length is 14 residues. The germline V gene has CDR1 MNHNS and CDR2 SASEGT. The CDR3 sequence: CASTAQDNNEKLFF. CDR3 DNA sequence: TGTGCCAGCACCGCCCAGGACAATAATGAAAAACTGTTTTTT.

This clonotype was seen ten or more times. This chain uses TRBV7-9 with TRBJ2-1; D ambiguous. Germline V gene data show CDR1 as SEHNR and CDR2 as FQNEAQ (reference sequence). This CDR3 has 15 amino acids. V gave up 1 base and J gave up 5 bases, with 12 bases separating them. CDR3 DNA sequence: TGTGCCAGCAGCTTAGGAGACTCAGTAGACAATGAGCAGTTCTTC. Translating gives CASSLGDSVDNEQFF.

The rearrangement uses TRBV29-1 and TRBJ2-1; TRBD1 matches at 9 bases. The trim removed 8 bases at V and 8 bases at J, leaving 7 bases unmatched. Germline values: CDR1 SQVTM, CDR2 ANQGSEA. The CDR3 extends over 12 amino acids. Here the CDR3 reads CSYRDRDYEQFF. DNA of the CDR3: TGCAGCTACCGGGACAGGGACTATGAGCAGTTCTTC.

This clonotype occurred a few times. The CDR3 protein is CASSPWGSSYEQYF. CDR3 bases: TGTGCCAGCAGCCCCTGGGGGAGTAGCTACGAGCAGTACTTC. The chain couples TRBV5-4 to TRBJ2-7; D may correspond to TRBD1 or TRBD2 (5 bases each). Germline assignment: CDR1 SGHNT and CDR2 YYREEE (reference sequence). The CDR3 sequence is 14 residues long. V shed 4 bases and J shed 3 bases, with 14 bases lying between them.

This clonotype was counted many times. V and J are TRBV12-3 or TRBV12-4 and TRBJ2-5; the match to TRBD2 covers 14 bases. With 5 bases clipped from V and 5 bases from J, the junction kept 13 bases outside the gene matches. The CDR3 loop spans 18 amino acids. The CDR3 here is CASSPLVGLAGVRETQYF. Here the CDR3 DNA reads TGTGCCAGCAGTCCGCTGGTGGGACTAGCGGGAGTTAGGGAGACCCAGTACTTC.

This clonotype has ten or more counts. The genes are TRBV12-3 or TRBV12-4 and TRBJ1-1, with D uncertain. The CDR3 length is 13 residues. The germline V and J ends were trimmed by 6 bases and 10 bases, with 18 bases remaining between them. The CDR3 coding sequence is TGTGCCAGCAGCCCAACGAGGGCTCGAGGAGCTTTCTTT. This encodes CASSPTRARGAFF.